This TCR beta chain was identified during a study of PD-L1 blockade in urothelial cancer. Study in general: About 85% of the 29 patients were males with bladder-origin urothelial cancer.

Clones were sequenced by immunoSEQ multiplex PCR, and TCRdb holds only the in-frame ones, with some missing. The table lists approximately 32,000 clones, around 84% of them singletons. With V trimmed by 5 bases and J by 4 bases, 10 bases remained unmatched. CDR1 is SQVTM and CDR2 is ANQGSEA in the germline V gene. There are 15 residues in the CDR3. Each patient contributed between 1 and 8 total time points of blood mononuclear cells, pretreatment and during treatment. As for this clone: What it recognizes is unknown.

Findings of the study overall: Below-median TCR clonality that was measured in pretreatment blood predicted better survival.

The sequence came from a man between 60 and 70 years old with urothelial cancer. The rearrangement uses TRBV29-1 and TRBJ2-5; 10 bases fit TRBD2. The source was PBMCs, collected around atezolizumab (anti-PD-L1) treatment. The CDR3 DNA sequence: TGCAGCGTTCGTCCTAGCGGGAGTTGGGGAGAGACCCAGTACTTC. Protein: CSVRPSGSWGETQYF. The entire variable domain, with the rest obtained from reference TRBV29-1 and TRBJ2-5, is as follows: SAVISQKPSRDICQRGTSLTIQCQVDSQVTMMFWYRQQPGQSLTLIATANQGSEATYESGFVIDKFPISRPNLTFSTLTVSNMSPEDSSIYLCSVRPSGSWGETQYFGPGTRLLVL.